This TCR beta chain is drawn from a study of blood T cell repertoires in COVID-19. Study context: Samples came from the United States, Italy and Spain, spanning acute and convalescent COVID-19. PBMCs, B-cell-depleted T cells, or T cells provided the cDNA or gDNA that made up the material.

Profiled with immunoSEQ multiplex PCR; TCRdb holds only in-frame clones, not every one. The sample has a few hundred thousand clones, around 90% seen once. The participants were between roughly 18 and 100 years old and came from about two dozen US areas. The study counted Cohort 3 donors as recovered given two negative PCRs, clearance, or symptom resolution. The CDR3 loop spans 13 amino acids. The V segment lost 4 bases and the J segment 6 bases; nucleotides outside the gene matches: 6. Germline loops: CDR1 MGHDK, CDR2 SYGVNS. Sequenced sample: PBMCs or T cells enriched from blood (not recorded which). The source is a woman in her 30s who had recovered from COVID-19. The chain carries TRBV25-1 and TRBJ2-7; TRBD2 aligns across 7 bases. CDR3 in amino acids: CASSVMAGAEQYF. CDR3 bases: TGTGCCAGCAGTGTAATGGCGGGAGCCGAGCAGTACTTC.